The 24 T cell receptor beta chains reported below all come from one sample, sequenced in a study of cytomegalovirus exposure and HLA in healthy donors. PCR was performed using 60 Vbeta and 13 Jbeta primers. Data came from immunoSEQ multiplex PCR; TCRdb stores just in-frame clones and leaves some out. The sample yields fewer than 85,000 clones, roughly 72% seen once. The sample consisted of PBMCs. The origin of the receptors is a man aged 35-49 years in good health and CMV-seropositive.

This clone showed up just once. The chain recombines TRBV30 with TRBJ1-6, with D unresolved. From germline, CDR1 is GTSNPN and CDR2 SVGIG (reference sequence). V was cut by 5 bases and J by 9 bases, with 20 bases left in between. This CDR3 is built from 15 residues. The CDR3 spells CAWGSFLSGGSPLHF. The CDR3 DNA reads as TGTGCCTGGGGTTCCTTCCTCAGTGGTGGTTCACCCCTCCACTTT.

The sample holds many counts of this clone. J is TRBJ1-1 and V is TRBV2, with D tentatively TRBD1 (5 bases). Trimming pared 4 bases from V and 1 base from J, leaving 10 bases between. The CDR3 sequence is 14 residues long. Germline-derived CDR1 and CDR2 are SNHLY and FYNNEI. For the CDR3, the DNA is TGTGCCAGCAGTGGCGACAGTGGGAACACTGAAGCTTTCTTT. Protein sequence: CASSGDSGNTEAFF.

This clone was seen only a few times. DNA for the CDR3: TGTGCCAGCAGTGTCGGGACAGGGACACAGTACGAGCAGTACTTC. Its translation is CASSVGTGTQYEQYF. The V call is TRBV27, the J call TRBJ2-5, with TRBD1 identical over 9 bases. The end of the DNA aligns better with TRBJ2-7, so the J call may be wrong. The CDR3 runs to 15 residues. CDR1 is MNHEY, CDR2 SMNVEV, per germline (reference sequence).

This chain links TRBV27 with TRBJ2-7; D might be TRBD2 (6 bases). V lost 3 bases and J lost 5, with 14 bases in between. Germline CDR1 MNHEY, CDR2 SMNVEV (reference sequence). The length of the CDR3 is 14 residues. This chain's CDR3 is CASSFGGKNDEQYF. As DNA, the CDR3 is TGTGCCAGCAGTTTTGGGGGGAAGAATGACGAGCAGTACTTC.

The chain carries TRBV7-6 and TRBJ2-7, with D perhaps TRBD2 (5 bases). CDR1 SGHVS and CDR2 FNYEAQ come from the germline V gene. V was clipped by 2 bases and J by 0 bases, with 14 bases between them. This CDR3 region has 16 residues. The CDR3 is CASSLISGGSSYEQYF. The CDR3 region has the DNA TGTGCCAGCAGCTTAATAAGCGGCGGAAGCTCCTACGAGCAGTACTTC. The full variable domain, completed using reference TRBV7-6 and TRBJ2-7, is GAGVSQSPRYKVTKRGQDVALRCDPISGHVSLYWYRQALGQGPEFLTYFNYEAQQDKSGLPNDRFSAERPEGSISTLTIQRTEQRDSAMYRCASSLISGGSSYEQYFGPGTRLTVT.

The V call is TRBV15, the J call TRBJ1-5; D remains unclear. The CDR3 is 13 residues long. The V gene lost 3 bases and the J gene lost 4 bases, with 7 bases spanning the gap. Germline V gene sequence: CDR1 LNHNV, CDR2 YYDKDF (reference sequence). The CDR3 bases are TGTGCCACCAGCAGCTCGGGGAATCAGCCCCAGCATTTT. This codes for CATSSSGNQPQHF.

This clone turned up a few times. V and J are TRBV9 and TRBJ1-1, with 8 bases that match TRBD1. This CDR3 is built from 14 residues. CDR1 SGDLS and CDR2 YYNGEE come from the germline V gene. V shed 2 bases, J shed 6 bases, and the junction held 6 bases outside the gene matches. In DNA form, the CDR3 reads TGTGCCAGCAGCGTCGGACAGGGAAATCCTGAAGCTTTCTTT. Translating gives CASSVGQGNPEAFF.

Here the CDR3 reads CAWSLSGNTIYF. DNA of the CDR3: TGTGCCTGGTCCTTATCTGGAAACACCATATATTTT. V is TRBV30 and J is TRBJ1-3; D is undetermined. The CDR3 is 12 residues long. Germline V gene data show CDR1 as GTSNPN and CDR2 as SVGIG (reference sequence). V lost 5 bases and J lost 1, with 6 bases in between.

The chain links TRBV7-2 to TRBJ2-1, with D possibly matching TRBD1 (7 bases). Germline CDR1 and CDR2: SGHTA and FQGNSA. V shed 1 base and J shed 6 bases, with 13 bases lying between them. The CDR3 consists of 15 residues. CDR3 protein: CASSLGGGGRNEQFF. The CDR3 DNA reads TGTGCCAGCAGCTTAGGTGGAGGGGGCCGCAATGAGCAGTTCTTC. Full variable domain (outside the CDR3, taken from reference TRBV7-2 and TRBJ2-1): GAGVSQSPSNKVTEKGKDVELRCDPISGHTALYWYRQSLGQGLEFLIYFQGNSAPDKSGLPSDRFSAERTGGSVSTLTIQRTQQEDSAVYLCASSLGGGGRNEQFFGPGTRLTVL.

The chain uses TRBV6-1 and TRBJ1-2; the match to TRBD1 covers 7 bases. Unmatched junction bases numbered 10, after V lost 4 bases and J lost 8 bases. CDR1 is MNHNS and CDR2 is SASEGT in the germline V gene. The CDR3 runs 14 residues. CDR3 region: CASSARGPQGGYTF. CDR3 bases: TGTGCCAGCAGTGCAAGGGGGCCGCAGGGGGGCTACACCTTC.

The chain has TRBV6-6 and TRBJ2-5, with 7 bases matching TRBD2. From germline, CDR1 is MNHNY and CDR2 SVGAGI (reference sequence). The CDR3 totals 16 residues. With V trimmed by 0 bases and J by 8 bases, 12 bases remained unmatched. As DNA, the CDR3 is TGTGCCAGCAGTTACTCGATCGTGGAGCCGGGAGGCACCCAGTACTTC. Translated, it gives CASSYSIVEPGGTQYF.

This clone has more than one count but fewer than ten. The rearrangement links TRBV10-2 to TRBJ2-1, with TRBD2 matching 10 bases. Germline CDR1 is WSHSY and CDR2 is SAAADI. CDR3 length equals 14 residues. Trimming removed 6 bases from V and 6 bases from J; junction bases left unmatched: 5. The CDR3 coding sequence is TGCGCCAGCAGAGCGGGGGGGCCCGGCAATGAGCAGTTCTTC. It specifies CASRAGGPGNEQFF.

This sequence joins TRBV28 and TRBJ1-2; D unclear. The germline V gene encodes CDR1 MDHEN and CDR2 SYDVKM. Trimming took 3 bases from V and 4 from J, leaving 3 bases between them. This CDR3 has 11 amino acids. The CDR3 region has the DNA TGTGCCAGCAGTTTCGGCTATGGCTACACCTTC. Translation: CASSFGYGYTF.

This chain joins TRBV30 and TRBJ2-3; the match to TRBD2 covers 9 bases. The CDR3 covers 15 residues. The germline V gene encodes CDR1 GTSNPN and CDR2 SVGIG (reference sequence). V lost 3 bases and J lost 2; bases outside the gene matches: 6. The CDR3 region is CAWRASGANTDTQYF. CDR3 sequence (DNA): TGTGCCTGGAGGGCTAGCGGGGCGAACACAGATACGCAGTATTTT.

For the CDR3, the DNA is TGTGCCAGCAGCGACGGACAGGGGCGAATCTCCTACGAGCAGTACTTC. Its protein is CASSDGQGRISYEQYF. The chain links TRBV11-2 to TRBJ2-7; 9 bases fit TRBD1. J gave up 0 bases and V 5 bases, and 8 bases lay outside the gene matches. CDR1 is SGHAT, CDR2 FQNNGV, per germline. This CDR3 region has 16 residues.

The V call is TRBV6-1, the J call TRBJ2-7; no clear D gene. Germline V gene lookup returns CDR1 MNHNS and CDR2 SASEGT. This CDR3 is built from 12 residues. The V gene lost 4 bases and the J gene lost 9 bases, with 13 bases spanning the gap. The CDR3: CASSALARGQYF. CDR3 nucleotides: TGTGCCAGCAGTGCGCTCGCCCGAGGGCAGTACTTC.

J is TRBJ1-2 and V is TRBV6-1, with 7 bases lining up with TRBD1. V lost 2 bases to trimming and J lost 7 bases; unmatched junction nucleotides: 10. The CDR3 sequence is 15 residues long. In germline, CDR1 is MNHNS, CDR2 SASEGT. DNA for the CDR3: TGTGCCAGCAGTGAATACCCAGGGGGGAAGGGTGGCTACACCTTC. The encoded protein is CASSEYPGGKGGYTF.

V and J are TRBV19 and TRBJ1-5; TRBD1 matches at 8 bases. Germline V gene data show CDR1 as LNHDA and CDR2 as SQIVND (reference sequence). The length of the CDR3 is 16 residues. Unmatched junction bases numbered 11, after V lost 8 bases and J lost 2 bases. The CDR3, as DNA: TGTGCCAGTGAGACAGGGGATTATATACGCAATCAGCCCCAGCATTTT. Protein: CASETGDYIRNQPQHF.

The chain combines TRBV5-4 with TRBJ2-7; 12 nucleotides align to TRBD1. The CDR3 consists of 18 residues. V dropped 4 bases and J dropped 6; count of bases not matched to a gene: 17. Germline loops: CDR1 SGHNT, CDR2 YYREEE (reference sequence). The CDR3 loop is CASSTTNPSGTGGLEQYF. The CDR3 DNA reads TGTGCCAGCAGCACCACAAACCCGTCCGGGACAGGGGGCCTCGAGCAGTACTTC. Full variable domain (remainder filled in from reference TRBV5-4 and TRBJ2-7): ETGVTQSPTHLIKTRGQQVTLRCSSQSGHNTVSWYQQALGQGPQFIFQYYREEENGRGNFPPRFSGLQFPNYSSELNVNALELDDSALYLCASSTTNPSGTGGLEQYFGPGTRLTVT.

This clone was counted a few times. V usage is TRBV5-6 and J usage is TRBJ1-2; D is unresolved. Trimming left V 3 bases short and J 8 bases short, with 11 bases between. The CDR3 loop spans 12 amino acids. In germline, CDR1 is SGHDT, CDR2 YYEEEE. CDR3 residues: CASSSPRGGYTF. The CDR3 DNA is TGTGCCAGCAGCTCGCCTCGGGGAGGCTACACCTTC.

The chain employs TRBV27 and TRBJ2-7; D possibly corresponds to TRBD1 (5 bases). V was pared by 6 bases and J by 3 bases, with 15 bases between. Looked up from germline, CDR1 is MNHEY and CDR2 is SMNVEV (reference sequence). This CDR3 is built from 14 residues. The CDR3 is CASSPAGTGYEQYF. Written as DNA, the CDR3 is TGTGCCAGCAGCCCAGCAGGAACAGGCTACGAGCAGTACTTC.

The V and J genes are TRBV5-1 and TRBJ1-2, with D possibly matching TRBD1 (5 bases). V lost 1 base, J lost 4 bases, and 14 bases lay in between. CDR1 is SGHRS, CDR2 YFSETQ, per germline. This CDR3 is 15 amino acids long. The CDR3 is CASSLTQGYVYGYTF. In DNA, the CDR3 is TGCGCCAGCAGCTTGACCCAGGGCTACGTCTATGGCTACACCTTC.

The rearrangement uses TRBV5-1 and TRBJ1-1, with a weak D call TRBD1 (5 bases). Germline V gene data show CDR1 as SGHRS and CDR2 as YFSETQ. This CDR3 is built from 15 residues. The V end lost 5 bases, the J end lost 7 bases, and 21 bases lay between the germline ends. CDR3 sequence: CASSFAGGHQSEAFF. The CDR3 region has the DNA TGCGCCAGCAGTTTCGCCGGCGGACACCAAAGTGAAGCTTTCTTT.

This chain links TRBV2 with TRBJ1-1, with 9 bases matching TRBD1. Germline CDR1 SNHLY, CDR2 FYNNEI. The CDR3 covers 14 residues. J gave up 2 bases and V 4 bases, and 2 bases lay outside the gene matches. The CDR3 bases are TGTGCCAGCAGTGTGACAGGGGGTAACACTGAAGCTTTCTTT. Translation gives CASSVTGGNTEAFF.